What follows is one T cell receptor beta chain and its context. Its antigen is currently not known. Base qualities are not provided; no much larger clone lies one nucleotide away. The entry originates in a study of regulatory T cells in long-lasting Graves disease (dated by TCRdb to about 2021). For context, the study as a whole: Persistent Graves' disease meant more than 5 years of antithyroid drug treatment with TSH receptor autoantibodies that stayed positive. TCR sequencing covered some 13 persistent and some 20 newly diagnosed Graves' disease patients, 33 samples in total. The study was registered as a clinical trial and conducted in China. Antithyroid drugs had been taken for about 10.3 years on average by persistent Graves' disease patients in the clinical cohort. Persistent Graves' disease patients were compared with newly diagnosed Graves' disease patients by peripheral blood TCR sequencing and RNA sequencing.

V and J lose 1 base and 5 bases, and a span of 17 bases separates them. Its CDR3 holds 16 amino acids, cysteine through phenylalanine. CDR3 DNA only is kept here, 48 bases in frame from base 1. The CDR1 and CDR2 encoded by the germline V gene are SGHTA and FQGNSA. Reading the label with the study, this specimen's time point is: persistent/refractory GD, antithyroid drugs over 5 years with positive TRAb. For both TCR sequencing and RNA sequencing, RNA was extracted from PBMCs using TRIzol. Graves' disease was diagnosed according to American Thyroid Association guidelines. Patients were recruited from an endocrinology department in Xi'an, China. From each patient, about 9 milliliters of peripheral blood was collected into an EDTA anticoagulant tube. PBMCs were isolated by Ficoll Paque Plus density gradient separation without further T cell sorting. An Agilent 2100 Bioanalyzer and agarose gel were used to assess RNA quality, and a NanoDrop 2000 was used to measure RNA concentration.

The library came from multiplex PCR. These reads were obtained on an Illumina HiSeq 4000. iRepertoire HTBI primers and Arm-PCR amplification of CDR3 regions were used to construct TCR beta libraries. PCR products were gel purified before sequencing. The study's processing was this. Across samples, about 64 TRBV and 14 TRBJ segments were identified and used for gene usage analysis of CDR3 amino acid clonotypes. Filtered high-quality paired reads were merged into contigs using COPE and FqMerger. BLAST was used to align contigs to the IMGT TRBV, TRBD and TRBJ reference genes, and CDR3 was defined following IMGT. Clonotypes above 0.1% frequency were classified as highly expanded clones. Repertoire diversity was measured by Shannon entropy, and V-J evenness by the Gini coefficient. A clonotype found in more than one individual was treated as public. TCRdb applied fastp at Q25 and MiXCR to the public reads, then kept only in-frame beta chains. Rows merge per CDR3 protein into single entries with the most common DNA and genes. TCRdb, rather than the study authors, made the V and J calls. The sample yields about half a million distinct CDR3 sequences; about 20% were counted once. Of the sample, roughly 13% is held by the ten largest clones.

General findings and caveats noted by the study authors: Compared with newly diagnosed patients, patients with persistent Graves' disease had lower TCR Shannon entropy and fewer highly expanded clones, which suggests clonal expansion. Persistent patients shared more public clonotypes among themselves (fewer than 3,000) than newly diagnosed patients did (over 950). Persistent disease showed preferential use of TRBV28, TRBJ1-2 and TRBJ2-5, whereas newly diagnosed disease favored TRBV20-1 and TRBJ2-1. As a limitation, the authors acknowledged that the small sample size may reduce accuracy. Sequencing and analysis were limited to the TCR beta chain. Only peripheral blood was studied, because thyroid tissue, the primary lesion, was inaccessible.

Recombination linked TRBV7-2 to TRBJ2-5; D gene: possibly TRBD2, on 5 matching bases. The specimen comprised peripheral blood mononuclear cells (PBMCs), sampled when the disease was refractory, from a patient treated with antithyroid drugs. The receptor was isolated from a female donor with Graves disease. The CDR3 reads CASSLDLARNLETQYF. The nucleotide sequence is TGTGCCAGCAGCTTAGACCTAGCAAGGAACCTGGAGACCCAGTACTTC.